This T cell receptor beta chain appears in the sequencing data of a study of coeliac disease. Overall study findings and caveats: Most TRB amino acid sequences occurred in only one sample.

TCRdb's copy holds only in-frame clones and misses some; the assay was immunoSEQ multiplex PCR. The sample yields thousands of clones, around 60% seen once. The CDR3 sequence is 12 residues long. V dropped 8 bases and J dropped 0 bases, with 8 bases sitting between them. CDR1 and CDR2 (germline): MNHNS, SASEGT. Comment on this clone: Its antigen is unidentified. No conserved phenylalanine or tryptophan is present at the end of the CDR3, so a read error is the likely explanation.

V usage is TRBV6-1 and J usage is TRBJ2-7; D unclear. The sample comprised lamina propria lymphocytes from the gut. This sequence was found in a woman aged 55-70 years with active celiac disease. The CDR3 protein is CASRSYSYEQYL. CDR3 DNA sequence: TGTGCCAGCCGGAGTTACTCCTACGAGCAGTACCTC.